This TCR beta chain was sequenced for a study of blood T cell repertoires in COVID-19. Study-wide context: The study drew acute and convalescent COVID-19 samples from the United States, Italy and Spain. Sample material is recorded as cDNA or gDNA derived from T cells, B-cell-depleted T cells, or PBMCs.

CDR3 length: 14 amino acids. With 4 bases removed from V and 5 bases from J, the gap between germline ends came to 15 bases. Looked up from germline, CDR1 is SGHNT and CDR2 is YYREEE (reference sequence). Per the original data handling: Amplification from reference gene primers served as the basis for estimated nucleated cell counts. TCRdb's copy holds only in-frame clones and misses some; the assay was immunoSEQ multiplex PCR. The V and J calls and clone size were taken over from that table, and D and trimming were inferred from the DNA. Among 200,000 to 250,000 clones, around 81% were seen once, and the ten largest hold more than 7%.

The sequence was collected from a woman aged 70-85 years with acute or convalescent COVID-19. Sequenced material: peripheral blood. The genes are TRBV5-4 and TRBJ1-1, with a weak D call TRBD1 (6 bases). CDR3 in amino acids: CASSLRDIRTEAFF. The CDR3 DNA reads TGTGCCAGCAGCCTCAGGGACATACGGACTGAAGCTTTCTTT.